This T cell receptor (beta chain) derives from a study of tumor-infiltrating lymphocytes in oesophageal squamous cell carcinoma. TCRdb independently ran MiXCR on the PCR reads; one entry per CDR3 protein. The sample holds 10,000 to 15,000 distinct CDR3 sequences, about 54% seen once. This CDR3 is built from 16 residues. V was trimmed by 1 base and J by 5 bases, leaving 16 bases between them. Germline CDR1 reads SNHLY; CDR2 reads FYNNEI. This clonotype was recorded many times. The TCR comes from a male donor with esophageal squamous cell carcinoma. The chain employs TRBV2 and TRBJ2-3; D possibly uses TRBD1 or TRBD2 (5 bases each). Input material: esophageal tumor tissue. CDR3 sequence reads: CASSEVGRGTIDTQYF. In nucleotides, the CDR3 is TGTGCCAGCAGTGAAGTGGGGAGAGGGACGATAGATACGCAGTATTTT.